Sequencing of this TCR beta chain was carried out in a study of control samples from healthy donors and cancer patients (dated by TCRdb to 2020 to 2021). In the case of this clone: Its binding antigen is unknown. Base quality data are lacking; no much larger clone is found one base away.

V is shortened by 1 base, J by 2 bases, and the region joining them spans 11 bases. The CDR3 spans 15 residues, from the cysteine through the phenylalanine. The DNA shown is the 45-base CDR3, in frame from base 1. CDR1 SEHNR and CDR2 FQNEAQ were looked up in the germline V gene (reference sequence). The library came from the immunoSEQ multiplex PCR assay. The clones in this table, taken by TCRdb from immuneACCESS, are in-frame only. Not every clone is retained; where verified, under half of the shortfall comes from an unresolved V gene, and the cause of the rest is unknown. Present in this sample are tens of thousands of clones, roughly 90% of which were seen just once. The ten largest clones take up under 7.5% of the sample.

Sequencing was done on a sample of blood. The TCR comes from a man aged 45-60 years in good health. The chain is made from TRBV7-9 and TRBJ1-2; no D gene is confidently identified. The encoded CDR3 is CASSLVMRLNYGYTF. The nucleotides read TGTGCCAGCAGCTTAGTCATGAGATTAAACTATGGCTACACCTTC.